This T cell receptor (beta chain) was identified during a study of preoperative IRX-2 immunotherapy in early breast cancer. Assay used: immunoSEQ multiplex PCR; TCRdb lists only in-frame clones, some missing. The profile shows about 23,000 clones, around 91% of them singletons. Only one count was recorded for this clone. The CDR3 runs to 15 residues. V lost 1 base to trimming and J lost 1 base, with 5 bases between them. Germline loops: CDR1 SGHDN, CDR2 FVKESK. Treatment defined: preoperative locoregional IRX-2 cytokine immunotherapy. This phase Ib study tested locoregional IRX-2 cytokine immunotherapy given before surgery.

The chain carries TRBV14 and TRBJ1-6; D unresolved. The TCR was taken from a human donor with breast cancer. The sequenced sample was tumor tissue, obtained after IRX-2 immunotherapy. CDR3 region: CASSQVTSYNSPLHF. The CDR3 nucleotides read TGTGCCAGCAGCCAAGTCACTTCCTATAATTCACCCCTCCACTTT.